The 3 T cell receptor beta chains below all came from one sample that was sequenced in a study of cytomegalovirus exposure and HLA in healthy donors. Vbeta (60) and Jbeta (13) primers were used in the PCR. Measured with immunoSEQ multiplex PCR; TCRdb has only the in-frame clones, and not every one. The sample includes approximately 170,000 clones, approximately 73% of them seen just once. The source material was PBMCs. The receptors originated from a young woman in good health and CMV-seropositive.

This chain links TRBV5-6 with TRBJ1-6, with D unclear. Germline assignment: CDR1 SGHDT and CDR2 YYEEEE. Trimming left V 3 bases short and J 9 bases short, with 13 bases between. CDR3 length: 14 amino acids. The CDR3 is CASSWATLSSPLHF. The CDR3 DNA reads as TGTGCCAGCAGCTGGGCTACCCTATCTTCACCCCTCCACTTT.

The CDR3 region is CASSPGTGGLYGYTF. In DNA, the CDR3 is TGTGCCAGCAGCCCCGGGACAGGGGGTTTGTATGGCTACACCTTC. This chain joins TRBV7-2 and TRBJ1-2; TRBD1 matches 11 bases. This CDR3 comprises 15 residues. J lost 5 bases, V lost 5 bases, and 7 bases had no gene match. Germline CDR1 SGHTA, CDR2 FQGNSA.

The V call is TRBV9, the J call TRBJ1-1, with 8 bases matching TRBD1. Germline trimming cut 2 bases from V and 0 bases from J; bases unmatched to any gene: 9. From germline, CDR1 is SGDLS and CDR2 YYNGEE. There are 17 residues in the CDR3. CDR3: CASSVRTGTPLNTEAFF. The CDR3 DNA is TGTGCCAGCAGCGTTCGGACAGGGACCCCACTGAACACTGAAGCTTTCTTT.